This entry describes one TCR beta chain. What it binds is not known. This sample stems from a study of cytomegalovirus exposure and HLA in healthy donors. In germline, CDR1 is SGHRS, CDR2 YFSETQ. There are 14 residues in the CDR3. V shed 4 bases and J 5 bases; nucleotides not matched to a gene: 8. The PCR employed 60 Vbeta primers together with 13 Jbeta primers. The table came from immunoSEQ multiplex PCR; TCRdb's copy has only in-frame clones and leaves some out. Of fewer than 70,000 clones in the sample, about 73% were seen once. Study-wide results and caveats: Cytomegalovirus status was reportedly diagnosed by the classifier with high sensitivity and specificity.

This chain uses TRBV5-1 with TRBJ2-5, with 7 bases identical to TRBD2. The sample taken for sequencing was PBMCs. This TCR derives from a woman aged 55-69 years in good health and CMV-seropositive. The CDR3 DNA reads as TGCGCCAGCAGCCCAGGGAGGGGAAGGGAGACCCAGTACTTC. It translates to CASSPGRGRETQYF.